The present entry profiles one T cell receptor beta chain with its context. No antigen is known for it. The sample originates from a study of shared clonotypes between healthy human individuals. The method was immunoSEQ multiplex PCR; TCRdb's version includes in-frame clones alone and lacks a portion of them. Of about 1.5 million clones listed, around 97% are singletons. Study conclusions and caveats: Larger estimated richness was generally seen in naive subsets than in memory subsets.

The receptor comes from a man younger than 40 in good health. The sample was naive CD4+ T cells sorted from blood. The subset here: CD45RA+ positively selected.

The CDR3 here is CASQGTGSGTGELFF. The CDR3 region has the DNA TGCGCCAGCCAAGGGACAGGGTCGGGCACCGGGGAGCTGTTTTTT. V gene TRBV5-1 combines with J gene TRBJ2-2, with 9 nucleotides matching TRBD1. V trimming: 7 bases; J trimming: 4 bases; junction bases outside the gene matches: 8. Germline CDR1 SGHRS, CDR2 YFSETQ. The CDR3 extends over 15 amino acids.